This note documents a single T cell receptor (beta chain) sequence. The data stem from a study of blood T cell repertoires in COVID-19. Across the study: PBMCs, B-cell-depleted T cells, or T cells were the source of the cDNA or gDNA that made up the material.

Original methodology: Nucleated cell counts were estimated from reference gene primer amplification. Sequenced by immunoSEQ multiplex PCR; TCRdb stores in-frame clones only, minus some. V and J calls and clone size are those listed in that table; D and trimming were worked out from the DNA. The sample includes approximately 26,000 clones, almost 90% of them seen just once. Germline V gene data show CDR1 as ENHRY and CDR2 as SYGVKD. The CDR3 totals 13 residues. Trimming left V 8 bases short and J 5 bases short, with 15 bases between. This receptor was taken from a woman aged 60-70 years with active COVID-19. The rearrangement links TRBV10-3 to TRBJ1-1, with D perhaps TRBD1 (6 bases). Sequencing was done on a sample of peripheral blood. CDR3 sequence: CAIGEGGETEAFF. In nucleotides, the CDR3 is TGTGCCATCGGGGAGGGGGGGGAGACTGAAGCTTTCTTT.